Listed below are T cell receptor beta chains from one sample, sequenced in a study of spatial heterogeneity in lung cancer. TCRdb reprocessed the 5' RACE reads with MiXCR, giving one entry per CDR3 protein. The sample shows 9,000 to 13,000 distinct CDR3 sequences, about 24% of them seen only once. Specimen: PBMCs, collected at surgery. These receptors all come from a female donor with early-stage non-small cell lung cancer. Each CDR3 is given with its conserved first and last residue. The order of the fields is J gene, V gene, D gene, clone size, CDR3 DNA, CDR3 protein. The D gene is left open where the match is weak. Not every row has a clone size; where given, it reads once, few, many or a size class.

>TRBJ2-7|TRBV7-2|TRBD2|medium-sized
TGTGCCAGCAGCTCCGGACTAGCGGGAGGACTTAGCGAGCAGTACTTC
CASSSGLAGGLSEQYF
>TRBJ1-1|TRBV6-5|-|-
TGTGCCAGCAGTTACTCTGGGTGGTTCGGGCTGATGAACACTGAAGCTTTCTTT
CASSYSGWFGLMNTEAFF
>TRBJ2-3|TRBV7-9|TRBD2|-
TGTGCCAGCAGCAGGACTAGCGGGAGTACAGATACGCAGTATTTT
CASSRTSGSTDTQYF
>TRBJ2-3|TRBV5-1|TRBD2|-
TGCGCCAGCACCTCGGGACTAGCGGGATGGGATACGCAGTATTTT
CASTSGLAGWDTQYF
>TRBJ2-1|TRBV7-3|-|-
TGTGCCAGCAGCCCATTCCCTCCGACGGCTGCCCCCAATGAGCAGTTCTTC
CASSPFPPTAAPNEQFF
>TRBJ1-1|TRBV20-1|-|-
TGCAGTGCAAAGGGGTACACTGAAGCTTTCTTT
CSAKGYTEAFF
>TRBJ1-3|TRBV2|-|-
TGTGCCAGCTTCCAGGGGAGGACCATATATTTT
CASFQGRTIYF
>TRBJ2-5|TRBV6-6|-|many
TGTGCCAGCCAGCGGGACCAAGAGACCCAGTACTTC
CASQRDQETQYF
>TRBJ2-7|TRBV7-9|-|-
TGTGCCAGCAGCCGGGCCGCCTACGAGCAGTACTTC
CASSRAAYEQYF
>TRBJ1-5|TRBV29-1|-|-
TGCAGCGTTGGGGACAGCAATCAGCCCCAGCATTTT
CSVGDSNQPQHF
>TRBJ2-1|TRBV25-1|-|few
TGTGCCAGCAGTGTAAGGGCGGATGACAATGAGCAGTTCTTC
CASSVRADDNEQFF
>TRBJ2-7|TRBV7-9|TRBD1|-
TGTGCCAGCAGCTTCGGACAGGGCAACCTCTACGAGCAGTACTTC
CASSFGQGNLYEQYF
>TRBJ2-3|TRBV29-1|TRBD2|few
TGCAGCGTCTCGGTTCGGGAGGGAGATACGCAGTATTTT
CSVSVREGDTQYF
>TRBJ2-3|TRBV10-2|TRBD2|few
TGCGCCAGCCAAGGACTAGCGGGAGAGGTAGATACGCAGTATTTT
CASQGLAGEVDTQYF
>TRBJ1-5|TRBV20-1|-|many
TGCAGTGCTCTCCAGGGTAATCCAGGTCAGCCCCAGCATTTT
CSALQGNPGQPQHF
>TRBJ2-2|TRBV10-1|TRBD2|-
TGCGCCAGCAGTGAGTCTTCTACTAGCGGTTACGGGGAGCTGTTTTTT
CASSESSTSGYGELFF